The 11 T cell receptor beta chains below all came from one sample that was sequenced in a study of blood T cell repertoires in COVID-19. Assay used: immunoSEQ multiplex PCR; TCRdb lists only in-frame clones, some missing. The table includes about 200,000 clones, 88% detected once. The specimen sequenced was peripheral blood. The source of these receptors is a human donor in a cohort sampled during active COVID-19.

The chain carries TRBV9 and TRBJ2-2, with TRBD2 as a possible D gene (7 bases). Deletions cut 3 bases from V and 5 bases from J, with 23 bases between. There are 18 residues in the CDR3. Per germline, CDR1 SGDLS and CDR2 YYNGEE. The chain's CDR3 is CASSEGPLGGVKTGELFF. The CDR3 DNA follows: TGTGCCAGCAGCGAGGGACCGTTAGGGGGGGTAAAAACCGGGGAGCTGTTTTTT.

J is TRBJ1-1 and V is TRBV4-2; D uncertain. CDR3 size: 14 residues. V was shortened by 0 bases and J by 4 bases, with 9 bases between the two germline ends. Per germline, CDR1 LGHNA and CDR2 YNFKEQ. The CDR3 sequence: CASSQDLPVTEAFF. CDR3 in DNA: TGTGCCAGCAGCCAAGATCTTCCCGTCACTGAAGCTTTCTTT.

The chain uses TRBV6-5 and TRBJ2-7; the match to TRBD2 covers 11 bases. Trimming removed 6 bases from V and 4 bases from J; junction bases left unmatched: 8. CDR3 size: 15 residues. Per the germline V gene, CDR1 is MNHEY and CDR2 is SVGAGI. This CDR3 reads CASRPGTSGYYEQYF. CDR3 DNA sequence: TGTGCCAGCAGGCCCGGGACTAGCGGATATTACGAGCAGTACTTC.

This chain links TRBV10-3 with TRBJ2-1, with 7 nucleotides matching TRBD2. Germline V lookup: CDR1 ENHRY, CDR2 SYGVKD. The CDR3 consists of 17 residues. Trimming took 4 bases from V and 8 from J; bases not matched to a gene: 17. The CDR3 sequence is CAISGRVAGALGDEQFF. Here the CDR3 DNA reads TGTGCCATCAGTGGGCGAGTTGCGGGAGCTTTAGGGGATGAGCAGTTCTTC.

The chain combines TRBV27 with TRBJ2-1; D is unclear. V dropped 3 bases and J dropped 10 bases, with 13 bases sitting between them. CDR1 is MNHEY and CDR2 is SMNVEV in the germline V gene (reference sequence). This CDR3 region has 13 residues. The DNA for the CDR3 is TGTGCCAGCAGTTTTTTCGAGGCGAGGGAGCAGTTCTTC. Translating gives CASSFFEAREQFF.

This clone was picked up a small number of times. The rearrangement uses TRBV14 and TRBJ2-7, with 7 bases aligning to TRBD1. Germline V gene lookup returns CDR1 SGHDN and CDR2 FVKESK. The CDR3 covers 15 residues. The trim removed 1 base at V and 7 bases at J, leaving 10 bases unmatched. The CDR3 DNA is TGTGCCAGCAGCCAAGCCCTCACAGGGGCCGGGGAGCAGTACTTC. Translating gives CASSQALTGAGEQYF.

The chain combines TRBV18 with TRBJ2-7, with 9 nucleotides matching TRBD1. V shed 4 bases and J 6 bases; nucleotides not matched to a gene: 10. Germline CDR1 reads KGHSH; CDR2 reads LQKENI. The CDR3 contains 15 residues. The CDR3 protein is CASSLHGTGIGEQYF. CDR3 DNA sequence: TGTGCCAGCTCACTCCACGGGACAGGGATTGGCGAGCAGTACTTC.

The chain combines TRBV9 with TRBJ2-3, with TRBD2 matching over 10 bases. The CDR3 spans 18 residues. J gave up 0 bases and V 0 bases, and 7 bases lay outside the gene matches. Germline assignment: CDR1 SGDLS and CDR2 YYNGEE. The CDR3 region is CASSVAQRGGISTDTQYF. CDR3 in DNA: TGTGCCAGCAGCGTAGCCCAGCGGGGGGGAATTAGCACAGATACGCAGTATTTT.

The chain carries TRBV19 and TRBJ2-6, with TRBD1 identical over 7 bases. V was pared by 5 bases and J by 3 bases, with 7 bases of the junction left unmatched. The CDR3 extends over 16 amino acids. The germline V gene has CDR1 LNHDA and CDR2 SQIVND (reference sequence). DNA of the CDR3: TGTGCCAGTAGTTCTGCTGGGACAGATGGGGCCAACGTCCTGACTTTC. Amino acid sequence: CASSSAGTDGANVLTF.

The chain uses TRBV18 and TRBJ2-1; TRBD2 is a possible D gene (6 bases). V lost 2 bases and J lost 4, with 12 bases in between. CDR1 is KGHSH, CDR2 LQKENI, per germline. This CDR3 is built from 15 residues. The CDR3 nucleotides read TGTGCCAGCTCACCAAGCGGAGGGGAGTACAATGAGCAGTTCTTC. Translating it yields CASSPSGGEYNEQFF.

The chain is built from TRBV12-3 or TRBV12-4 and TRBJ1-1, with a tentative D call TRBD1 (5 bases). The CDR3 totals 13 residues. V gave up 8 bases and J gave up 4 bases, with 14 bases separating them. The CDR3 loop is CASSRGIGTEAFF. The CDR3 coding sequence is TGTGCCAGCTCCCGGGGGATAGGCACTGAAGCTTTCTTT.